A selection of T cell receptor beta chains follows, all from one sample in a study of T cell responses to AZD1222 COVID-19 vaccine. The method was immunoSEQ multiplex PCR; TCRdb's version includes in-frame clones alone and lacks a portion of them. The table records around 65,000 clones, around 85% of them present only once. The sample in question was peripheral blood, obtained 28 days after the second AZD1222 dose. All receptors derive from an adult who received the AZD1222 COVID-19 vaccine. The conserved cysteine and the conserved F or W are not part of the CDR3 here. D genes are given only for firm matches. Size is omitted from some rows. Given values are once, few, many or a class for expanded clones.

>TRBV28|.|TRBJ2-3|TRBD2
ASTEGGITDTQY
>TRBV9|.|TRBJ1-1|.
ASSVAGMGDTEAF
>TRBV28|.|TRBJ2-7|TRBD2
ASSLGLAGASYEQY
>TRBV6-5|.|TRBJ2-7|.
ASSYSIARPGEQY
>TRBV28|once|TRBJ1-2|TRBD1
ASSSASRQGQGYT
>TRBV28|.|TRBJ2-7|.
ASTLGNSLGEQY
>TRBV5-4|once|TRBJ2-2|.
ASSLAGYNGELF
>TRBV27|.|TRBJ1-1|.
ASSLSRIQGPPNTEAF
>TRBV7-9|.|TRBJ2-1|.
ASSFTRPEYNEQF
>TRBV7-9|.|TRBJ2-3|.
ASRGASHTQY
>TRBV5-4|.|TRBJ1-4|.
ASSLAGPNNEKLF
>TRBV11-2|.|TRBJ2-7|TRBD2
ASSPAGPGLGHHKQY
>TRBV11-2|.|TRBJ2-1|TRBD1
ASSPGTGGNEQF
>TRBV28|.|TRBJ2-2|.
ASSSPLPGELF
>TRBV6-6|once|TRBJ1-3|TRBD1
ASSSLGTGGGNTIY
>TRBV2|.|TRBJ2-3|.
ASSEEAPQSTDTQY
>TRBV7-2|few|TRBJ1-2|.
ASSFPGIYGYT